The 19 T cell receptor beta chains reported below all come from one sample, sequenced in a study of T cells after yellow fever vaccination. TCRdb used MiXCR to reprocess the 5' RACE reads, holding one entry per CDR3 protein. In the table there are about 300,000 distinct CDR3 sequences, approximately 4% of which are singletons. The material was PBMCs, obtained 5 days after the yellow fever booster vaccination. The receptors derive from a man aged 18 to 29 who received the YFV17D yellow fever vaccine.

This clonotype was found a few times. The chain carries TRBV9 and TRBJ2-2, with D perhaps given as TRBD1 or TRBD2 (6 bases each). The V and J ends lost 3 bases and 2 bases respectively, with 14 bases between them. This CDR3 spans 16 amino acids. Germline CDR1 and CDR2: SGDLS and YYNGEE. The CDR3 DNA reads as TGTGCCAGCAGCGGTGGAGGGGGGCAAAACACCGGGGAGCTGTTTTTT. Translated: CASSGGGGQNTGELFF.

This clonotype was picked up many times. The chain combines TRBV7-2 with TRBJ2-2; D perhaps matches TRBD1 (5 bases). Trimming removed 5 bases at V and 3 bases at J, with 19 bases between. The CDR3 length is 17 residues. Germline loops: CDR1 SGHTA, CDR2 FQGNSA. The CDR3 spells CASSPLIGAGYTGELFF. The CDR3 nucleotides are TGTGCCAGCAGCCCTCTTATTGGGGCAGGCTACACCGGGGAGCTGTTTTTT.

In its sample, this clonotype was seen many times. V usage is TRBV5-5 and J usage is TRBJ2-1; TRBD2 matches 8 bases. J lost 3 bases, V lost 4 bases, and 6 bases had no gene match. Germline V gene data show CDR1 as SGHKS and CDR2 as YYEKEE (reference sequence). The CDR3 totals 15 residues. CDR3 sequence reads: CASSVSGVNYNEQFF. Here the CDR3 DNA reads TGTGCCAGCAGCGTTAGCGGGGTAAACTACAATGAGCAGTTCTTC.

In this sample, this clonotype turned up many times. This sequence joins TRBV5-1 and TRBJ2-5; D is possibly TRBD1 or TRBD2 (5 bases each). Trimming removed 4 bases from V and 1 base from J, with 14 bases in between. Germline V gives CDR1 SGHRS, CDR2 YFSETQ. This CDR3 has 15 amino acids. The CDR3 sequence: CASSLTGAIQETQYF. The CDR3 DNA sequence: TGCGCCAGCAGCCTGACCGGGGCCATCCAAGAGACCCAGTACTTC.

The gene calls are TRBV4-3 and TRBJ2-3; the D gene is possibly TRBD2 (6 bases). The CDR3 runs to 18 residues. The V end lost 0 bases, the J end lost 0 bases, and 16 bases lay between the germline ends. From germline, CDR1 is LGHNA and CDR2 YSLEER. The CDR3 nucleotides read TGCGCCAGCAGCCAAGATTCACGGGCCGGGACTAGCACAGATACGCAGTATTTT. Translation gives CASSQDSRAGTSTDTQYF.

This clonotype showed up just a few times. V usage is TRBV30 and J usage is TRBJ2-2, with D possibly TRBD1 on 6 matching bases. Germline V gene data show CDR1 as GTSNPN and CDR2 as SVGIG (reference sequence). Deletions cut 3 bases from V and 7 bases from J, with 21 bases between. This CDR3 region has 16 residues. The CDR3 DNA follows: TGTGCCTGGAGAGGGTGGCAGGGGCGCGTCAACGGGGAGCTGTTTTTT. Amino acids: CAWRGWQGRVNGELFF.

This clonotype has at least ten counts. The gene calls are TRBV30 and TRBJ2-6; D gene ambiguous. CDR3 length: 14 residues. Germline lookup yields CDR1 GTSNPN and CDR2 SVGIG (reference sequence). The V end was cut by 5 bases, the J end by 4 bases, with 12 bases between. CDR3 in DNA: TGTGCCTGGGGGCTTACCGGGGGGGCCAACGTCCTGACTTTC. As protein: CAWGLTGGANVLTF.

The chain recombines TRBV10-3 with TRBJ2-5; 13 nucleotides match TRBD2. Germline CDR1 reads ENHRY; CDR2 reads SYGVKD. This CDR3 contains 14 residues. V was pared by 10 bases and J by 0 bases, with 2 bases of the junction left unmatched. CDR3 nucleotide sequence: TGTGCCAGCGGACTAGCGGGAGACCAAGAGACCCAGTACTTC. It is translated as CASGLAGDQETQYF.

At least ten counts were recorded for this clonotype. The CDR3 reads CASSQAVSNSPLHF. DNA of the CDR3: TGCGCCAGCAGCCAAGCGGTCTCGAATTCACCCCTCCACTTT. The chain joins TRBV4-3 to TRBJ1-6; D is ambiguous. Trimming shortened V by 1 base and J by 7 bases, and 8 bases separated the two germline ends. The CDR3 runs 14 residues. Per the germline V gene, CDR1 is LGHNA and CDR2 is YSLEER.

In its sample, this clonotype was seen many times. This chain joins TRBV20-1 and TRBJ1-2, with a tentative D call TRBD1 (5 bases). V lost 0 bases to trimming and J lost 4 bases, with 15 bases between them. Germline assignment: CDR1 DFQATT and CDR2 SNEGSKA (reference sequence). The CDR3 consists of 15 residues. CDR3 in DNA: TGCAGTGCTAGAGAGCCAGGGAAGTCGGGCTATGGCTACACCTTC. Its translation: CSAREPGKSGYGYTF.

The rearrangement joins TRBV7-6 to TRBJ1-1; D uncertain. V lost 1 base and J lost 8, with 11 bases in between. CDR1 SGHVS and CDR2 FNYEAQ come from the germline V gene. The CDR3 length is 13 residues. CDR3 region: CASSLGSLGEAFF. Here the CDR3 DNA reads TGTGCCAGCAGCTTAGGGTCTTTAGGGGAAGCTTTCTTT.

This chain uses TRBV6-2 or TRBV6-3 with TRBJ2-7; D uncertain. In germline, CDR1 is MNHEY, CDR2 SVGEGT. The V end was cut by 3 bases, the J end by 0 bases, with 12 bases between. This CDR3 has 15 residues. CDR3 sequence reads: CASSYLTGSSYEQYF. CDR3 DNA sequence: TGTGCCAGCAGTTATTTAACGGGCAGCTCCTACGAGCAGTACTTC.

The chain joins TRBV4-3 to TRBJ2-7; maybe TRBD2 (5 bases). The CDR3 is 14 residues long. With 0 bases removed from V and 3 bases from J, the gap between germline ends came to 9 bases. Germline-derived CDR1 and CDR2 are LGHNA and YSLEER. The DNA for the CDR3 is TGCGCCAGCAGCCAAGATCTTGAGGGCTACGAGCAGTACTTC. It yields the protein CASSQDLEGYEQYF.

In its sample, this clonotype was seen a few times. The chain joins TRBV11-2 to TRBJ2-3; D possibly matches TRBD1 or TRBD2 (5 bases each). The germline CDR1 and CDR2 sequences are SGHAT and FQNNGV. The CDR3 has 14 residues. V was pared by 5 bases and J by 3 bases, with 12 bases between. The CDR3 sequence: CASSQGDDTDTQYF. The CDR3 DNA reads TGTGCCAGCAGCCAAGGGGACGATACAGATACGCAGTATTTT.

This clonotype has just a few counts. The chain has TRBV10-3 and TRBJ1-2, with D uncertain. The CDR3 length is 14 residues. Trimming pared 6 bases from V and 3 bases from J, leaving 14 bases between. Germline lookup yields CDR1 ENHRY and CDR2 SYGVKD. The CDR3: CAISSGNRDYGYTF. Here the CDR3 DNA reads TGTGCCATCAGCTCGGGGAATCGTGACTATGGCTACACCTTC.

This clonotype was counted ten times or more. CDR3 bases: TGTGCCAGCAGCTTGGTGGTTTCGCGACAGTTTAGCAATCAGCCCCAGCATTTT. Protein product: CASSLVVSRQFSNQPQHF. The chain joins TRBV5-5 to TRBJ1-5; D may be TRBD1 (5 bases). Germline CDR1 reads SGHKS; CDR2 reads YYEKEE (reference sequence). V gave up 0 bases and J gave up 0 bases, with 16 bases separating them. This CDR3 contains 18 residues.

This clonotype turned up a few times. The rearrangement links TRBV9 to TRBJ1-5; 12 bases are shared with TRBD1. The CDR3 loop spans 15 amino acids. Losses at the gene ends were 3 bases for V and 7 bases for J; bases not matched to a gene: 5. In germline, CDR1 is SGDLS, CDR2 YYNGEE. CDR3 coding DNA: TGTGCCAGCAGCGGGGGACAGGGGGCAGGGCAGCCCCAGCATTTT. This sequence encodes CASSGGQGAGQPQHF.

This sequence joins TRBV29-1 and TRBJ2-6, with 9 positions matching TRBD1. The CDR3 runs 15 residues. J lost 2 bases, V lost 7 bases, and 6 bases had no gene match. Germline V gene sequence: CDR1 SQVTM, CDR2 ANQGSEA. The CDR3 loop is CSAYGTGTGANVLTF. CDR3 in DNA: TGCAGCGCATACGGGACAGGGACTGGGGCCAACGTCCTGACTTTC.

This clonotype appeared many times. V and J are TRBV11-2 and TRBJ2-1; D call uncertain. Trimming cost V 8 bases and J 8 bases, with 4 bases left between them. The CDR3 sequence is 9 residues long. In germline, CDR1 is SGHAT, CDR2 FQNNGV. CDR3 in DNA: TGTGCCAGCGGCTATGAGCAGTTCTTC. Amino acid sequence: CASGYEQFF. Combining the CDR3 with reference TRBV11-2 and TRBJ2-1 gives the whole variable domain EAGVAQSPRYKIIEKRQSVAFWCNPISGHATLYWYQQILGQGPKLLIQFQNNGVVDDSQLPKDRFSAERLKGVDSTLKIQPAKLEDSAVYLCASGYEQFFGPGTRLTVL.